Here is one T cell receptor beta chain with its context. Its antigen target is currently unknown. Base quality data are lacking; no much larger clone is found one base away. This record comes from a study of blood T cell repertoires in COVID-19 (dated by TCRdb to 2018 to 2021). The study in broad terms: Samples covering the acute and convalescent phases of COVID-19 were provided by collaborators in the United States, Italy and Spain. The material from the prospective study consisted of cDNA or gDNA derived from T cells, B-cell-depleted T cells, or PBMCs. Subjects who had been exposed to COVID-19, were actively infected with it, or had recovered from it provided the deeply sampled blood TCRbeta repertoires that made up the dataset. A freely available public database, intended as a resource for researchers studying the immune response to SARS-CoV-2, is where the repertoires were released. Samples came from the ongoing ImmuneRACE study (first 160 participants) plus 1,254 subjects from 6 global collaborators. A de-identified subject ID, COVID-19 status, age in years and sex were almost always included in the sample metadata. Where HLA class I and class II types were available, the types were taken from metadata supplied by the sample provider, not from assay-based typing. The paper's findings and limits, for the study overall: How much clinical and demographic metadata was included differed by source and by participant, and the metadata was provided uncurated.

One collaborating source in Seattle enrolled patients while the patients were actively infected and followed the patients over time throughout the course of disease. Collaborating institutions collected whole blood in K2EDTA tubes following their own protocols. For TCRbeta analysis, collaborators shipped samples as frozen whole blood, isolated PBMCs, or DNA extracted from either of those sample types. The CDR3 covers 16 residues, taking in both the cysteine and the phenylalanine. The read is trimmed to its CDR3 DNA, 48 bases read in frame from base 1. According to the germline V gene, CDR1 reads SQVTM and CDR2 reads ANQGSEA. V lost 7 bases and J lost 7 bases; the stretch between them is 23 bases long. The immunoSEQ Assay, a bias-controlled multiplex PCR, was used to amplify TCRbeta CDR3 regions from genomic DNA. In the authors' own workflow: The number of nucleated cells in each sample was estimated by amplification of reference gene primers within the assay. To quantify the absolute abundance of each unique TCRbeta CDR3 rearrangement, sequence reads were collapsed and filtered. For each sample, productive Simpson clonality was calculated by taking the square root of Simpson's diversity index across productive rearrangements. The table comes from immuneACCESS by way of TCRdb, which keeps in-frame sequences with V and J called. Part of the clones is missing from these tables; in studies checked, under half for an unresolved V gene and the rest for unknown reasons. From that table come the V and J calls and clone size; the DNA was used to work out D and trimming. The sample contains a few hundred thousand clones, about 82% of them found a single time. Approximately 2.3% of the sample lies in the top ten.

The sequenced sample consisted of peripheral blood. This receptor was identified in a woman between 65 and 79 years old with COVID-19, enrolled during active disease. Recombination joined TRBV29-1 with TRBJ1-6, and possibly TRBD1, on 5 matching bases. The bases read TGCAGCGCCTTGTTGGGTGTCGGGGGAGGAAATTCACCCCTCCACTTT. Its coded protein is CSALLGVGGGNSPLHF.